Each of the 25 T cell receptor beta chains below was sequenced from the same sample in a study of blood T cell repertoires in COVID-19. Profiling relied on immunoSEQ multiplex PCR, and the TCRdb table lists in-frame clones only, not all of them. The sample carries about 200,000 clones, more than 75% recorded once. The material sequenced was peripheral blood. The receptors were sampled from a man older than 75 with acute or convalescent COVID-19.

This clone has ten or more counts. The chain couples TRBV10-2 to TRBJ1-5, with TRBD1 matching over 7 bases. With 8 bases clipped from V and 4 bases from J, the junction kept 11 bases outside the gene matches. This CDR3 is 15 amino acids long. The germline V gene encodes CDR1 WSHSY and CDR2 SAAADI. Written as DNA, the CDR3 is TGCGCCAGCTCCGCCGGGACAGAGTTTAATCAGCCCCAGCATTTT. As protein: CASSAGTEFNQPQHF.

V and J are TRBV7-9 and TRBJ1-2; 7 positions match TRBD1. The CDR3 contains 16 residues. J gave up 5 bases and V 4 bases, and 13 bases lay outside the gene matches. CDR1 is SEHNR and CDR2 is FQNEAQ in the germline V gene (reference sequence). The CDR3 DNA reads TGTGCCAGCAGCTCGCCTACAGGGGCTGACGATTATGGCTACACCTTC. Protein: CASSSPTGADDYGYTF.

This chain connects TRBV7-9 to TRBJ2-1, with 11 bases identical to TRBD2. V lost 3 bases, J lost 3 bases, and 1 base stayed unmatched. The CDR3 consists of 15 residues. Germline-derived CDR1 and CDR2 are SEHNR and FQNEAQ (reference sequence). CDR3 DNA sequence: TGTGCCAGCAGCTTCGGGACTAGCGGCTACAATGAGCAGTTCTTC. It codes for CASSFGTSGYNEQFF. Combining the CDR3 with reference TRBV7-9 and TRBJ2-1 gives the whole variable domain DTGVSQNPRHKITKRGQNVTFRCDPISEHNRLYWYRQTLGQGPEFLTYFQNEAQLEKSRLLSDRFSAERPKGSFSTLEIQRTEQGDSAMYLCASSFGTSGYNEQFFGPGTRLTVL.

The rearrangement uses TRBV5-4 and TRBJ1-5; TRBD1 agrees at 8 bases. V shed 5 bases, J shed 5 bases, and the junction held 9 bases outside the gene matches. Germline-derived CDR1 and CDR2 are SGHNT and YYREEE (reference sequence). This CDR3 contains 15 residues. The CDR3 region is CASSYGYRGDQPQHF. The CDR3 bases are TGTGCCAGCAGTTACGGATACAGGGGGGATCAGCCCCAGCATTTT.

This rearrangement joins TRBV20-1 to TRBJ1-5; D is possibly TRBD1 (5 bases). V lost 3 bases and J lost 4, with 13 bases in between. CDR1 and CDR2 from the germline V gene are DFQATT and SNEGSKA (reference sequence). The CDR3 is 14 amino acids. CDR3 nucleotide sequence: TGCAGTGCTAGTGATGGGGAGGGGAATCAGCCCCAGCATTTT. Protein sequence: CSASDGEGNQPQHF.

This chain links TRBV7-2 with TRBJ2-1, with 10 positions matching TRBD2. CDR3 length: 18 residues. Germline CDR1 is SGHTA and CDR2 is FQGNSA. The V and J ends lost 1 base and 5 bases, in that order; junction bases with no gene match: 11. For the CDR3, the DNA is TGTGCCAGCAGCTTAGTAGTAAAGCGGGAGGGCAGGGACAATGAGCAGTTCTTC. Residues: CASSLVVKREGRDNEQFF. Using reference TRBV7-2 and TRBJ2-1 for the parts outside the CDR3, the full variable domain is GAGVSQSPSNKVTEKGKDVELRCDPISGHTALYWYRQSLGQGLEFLIYFQGNSAPDKSGLPSDRFSAERTGGSVSTLTIQRTQQEDSAVYLCASSLVVKREGRDNEQFFGPGTRLTVL.

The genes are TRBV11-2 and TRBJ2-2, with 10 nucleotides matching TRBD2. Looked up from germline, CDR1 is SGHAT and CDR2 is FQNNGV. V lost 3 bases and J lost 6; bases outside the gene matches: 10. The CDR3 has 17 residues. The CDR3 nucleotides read TGTGCCAGCAGCTTTTCTCCTAGCGGGAGTCTCGCCGGGGAGCTGTTTTTT. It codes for CASSFSPSGSLAGELFF. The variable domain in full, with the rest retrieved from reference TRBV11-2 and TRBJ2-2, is EAGVAQSPRYKIIEKRQSVAFWCNPISGHATLYWYQQILGQGPKLLIQFQNNGVVDDSQLPKDRFSAERLKGVDSTLKIQPAKLEDSAVYLCASSFSPSGSLAGELFFGEGSRLTVL.

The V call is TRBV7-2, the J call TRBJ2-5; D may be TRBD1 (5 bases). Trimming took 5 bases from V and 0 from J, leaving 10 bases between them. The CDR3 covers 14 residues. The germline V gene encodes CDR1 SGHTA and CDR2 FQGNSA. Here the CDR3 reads CASSPKGYQETQYF. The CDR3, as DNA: TGTGCCAGCAGCCCGAAGGGGTACCAAGAGACCCAGTACTTC. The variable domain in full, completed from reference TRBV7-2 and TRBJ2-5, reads GAGVSQSPSNKVTEKGKDVELRCDPISGHTALYWYRQSLGQGLEFLIYFQGNSAPDKSGLPSDRFSAERTGGSVSTLTIQRTQQEDSAVYLCASSPKGYQETQYFGPGTRLLVL.

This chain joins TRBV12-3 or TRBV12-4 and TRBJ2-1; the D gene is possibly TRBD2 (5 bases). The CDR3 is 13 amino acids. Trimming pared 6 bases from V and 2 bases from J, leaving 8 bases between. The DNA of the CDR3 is TGTGCCAGCAGGGGGAGCCCCTACAATGAGCAGTTCTTC. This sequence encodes CASRGSPYNEQFF.

In DNA form, the CDR3 reads TGTGCCAGCAGTTCGACAGGGGGCGAGCAGTACGTC. This encodes CASSSTGGEQYV. The J gene is TRBJ2-7, the V gene TRBV6-5, with TRBD1 matching 9 bases. The CDR3 has 12 residues. Trimming removed 4 bases from V and 6 bases from J; junction bases left unmatched: 1. Germline V gene lookup returns CDR1 MNHEY and CDR2 SVGAGI.

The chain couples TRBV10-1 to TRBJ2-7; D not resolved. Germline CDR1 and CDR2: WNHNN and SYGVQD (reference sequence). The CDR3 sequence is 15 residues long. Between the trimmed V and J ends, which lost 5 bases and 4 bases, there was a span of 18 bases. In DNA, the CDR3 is TGCGCCAGCAGTCCCGGCGGAAGGTATAGGTACGAGCAGTACGTC. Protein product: CASSPGGRYRYEQYV.

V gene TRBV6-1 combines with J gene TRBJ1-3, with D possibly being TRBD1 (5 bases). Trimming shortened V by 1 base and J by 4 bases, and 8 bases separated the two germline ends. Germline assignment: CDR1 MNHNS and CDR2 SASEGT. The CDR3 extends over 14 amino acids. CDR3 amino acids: CASSEVAGGNTIYF. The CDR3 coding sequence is TGTGCCAGCAGTGAAGTGGCAGGGGGAAACACCATATATTTT.

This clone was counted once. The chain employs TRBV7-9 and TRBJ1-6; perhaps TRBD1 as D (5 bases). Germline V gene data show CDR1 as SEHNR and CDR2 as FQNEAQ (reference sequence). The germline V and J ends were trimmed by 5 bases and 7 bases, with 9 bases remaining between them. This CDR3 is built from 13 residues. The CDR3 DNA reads TGTGCCAGCAGCCCAGCAGGGAATTCACCCCTCCACTTT. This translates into CASSPAGNSPLHF.

CDR3 nucleotides: TGCAGCGTTGACTGGGGGGGGACTGAAGCTTTCTTT. As protein: CSVDWGGTEAFF. The rearrangement joins TRBV29-1 to TRBJ1-1, with D possibly matching TRBD1 (5 bases). The CDR3 has 12 residues. V lost 3 bases and J 5 bases, leaving 10 bases between the germline ends. Germline-derived CDR1 and CDR2 are SQVTM and ANQGSEA.

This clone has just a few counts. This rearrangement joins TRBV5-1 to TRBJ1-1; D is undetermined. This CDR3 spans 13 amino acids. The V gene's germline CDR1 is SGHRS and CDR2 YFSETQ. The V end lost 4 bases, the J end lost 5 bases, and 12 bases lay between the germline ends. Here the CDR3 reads CASSNLGGTEAFF. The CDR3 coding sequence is TGCGCCAGCAGCAACTTGGGAGGTACTGAAGCTTTCTTT.

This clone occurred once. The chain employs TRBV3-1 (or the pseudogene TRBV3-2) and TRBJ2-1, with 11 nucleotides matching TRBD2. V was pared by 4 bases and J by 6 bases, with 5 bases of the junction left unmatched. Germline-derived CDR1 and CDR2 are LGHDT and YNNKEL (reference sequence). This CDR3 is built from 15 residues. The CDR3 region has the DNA TGTGCCAGCAGCCTAGCGGGAGGGCTGGCCAATGAGCAGTTCTTC. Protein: CASSLAGGLANEQFF.

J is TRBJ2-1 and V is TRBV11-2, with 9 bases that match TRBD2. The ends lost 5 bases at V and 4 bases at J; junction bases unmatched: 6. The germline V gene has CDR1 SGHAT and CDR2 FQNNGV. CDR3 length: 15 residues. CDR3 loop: CASSVSGSLYNEQFF. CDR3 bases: TGTGCCAGCAGCGTTAGCGGGAGCTTGTACAATGAGCAGTTCTTC. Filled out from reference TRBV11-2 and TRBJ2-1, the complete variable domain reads EAGVAQSPRYKIIEKRQSVAFWCNPISGHATLYWYQQILGQGPKLLIQFQNNGVVDDSQLPKDRFSAERLKGVDSTLKIQPAKLEDSAVYLCASSVSGSLYNEQFFGPGTRLTVL.

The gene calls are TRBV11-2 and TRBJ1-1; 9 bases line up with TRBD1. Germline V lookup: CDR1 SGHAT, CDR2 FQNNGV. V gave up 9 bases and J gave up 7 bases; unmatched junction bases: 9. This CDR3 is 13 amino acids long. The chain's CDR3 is CASEQGAPGEAFF. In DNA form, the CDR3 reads TGTGCCAGTGAACAGGGGGCGCCGGGTGAAGCTTTCTTT. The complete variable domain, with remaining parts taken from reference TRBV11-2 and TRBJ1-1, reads EAGVAQSPRYKIIEKRQSVAFWCNPISGHATLYWYQQILGQGPKLLIQFQNNGVVDDSQLPKDRFSAERLKGVDSTLKIQPAKLEDSAVYLCASEQGAPGEAFFGQGTRLTVV.

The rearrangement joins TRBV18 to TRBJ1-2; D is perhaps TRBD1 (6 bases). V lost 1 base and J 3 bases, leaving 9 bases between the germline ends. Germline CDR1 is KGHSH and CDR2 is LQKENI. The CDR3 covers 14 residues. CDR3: CASSPRAGDYGYTF. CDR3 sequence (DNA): TGTGCCAGCTCACCACGGGCAGGGGACTATGGCTACACCTTC.

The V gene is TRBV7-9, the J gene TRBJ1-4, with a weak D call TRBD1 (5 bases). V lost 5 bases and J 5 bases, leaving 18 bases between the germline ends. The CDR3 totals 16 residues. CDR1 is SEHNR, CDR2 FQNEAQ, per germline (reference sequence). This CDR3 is CASSPNRRGRNEKLFF. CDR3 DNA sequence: TGTGCCAGCAGCCCAAACCGACGGGGGAGGAATGAAAAACTGTTTTTT.

The CDR3, as DNA: TGTGCCAGCAGTTTTCTCCGGAACACTGAAGCTTTCTTT. Its translation: CASSFLRNTEAFF. The chain links TRBV12-3 or TRBV12-4 to TRBJ1-1; D unclear. CDR3 length: 13 amino acids. Trimming removed 3 bases from V and 1 base from J, with 6 bases in between.

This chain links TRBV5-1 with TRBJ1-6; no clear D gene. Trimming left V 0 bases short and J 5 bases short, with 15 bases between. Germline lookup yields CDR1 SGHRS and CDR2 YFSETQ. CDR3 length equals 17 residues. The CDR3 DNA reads TGCGCCAGCAGCTTGGGGGCAGGTCCGTCCGATAATTCACCCCTCCACTTT. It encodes CASSLGAGPSDNSPLHF.

The CDR3 spells CASSSDMSHEQYF. The DNA of the CDR3 is TGTGCCAGCAGTTCCGACATGTCGCACGAGCAGTACTTC. V usage is TRBV27 and J usage is TRBJ2-7; D gene ambiguous. Trimming took 4 bases from V and 5 from J, leaving 12 bases between them. This CDR3 contains 13 residues. CDR1 and CDR2 (germline): MNHEY, SMNVEV (reference sequence).

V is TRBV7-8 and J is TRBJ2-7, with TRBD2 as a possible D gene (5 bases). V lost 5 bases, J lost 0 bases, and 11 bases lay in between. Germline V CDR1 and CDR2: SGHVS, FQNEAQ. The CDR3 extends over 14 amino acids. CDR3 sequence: CASSPTRGSYEQYF. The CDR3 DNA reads TGTGCCAGCAGCCCCACCCGGGGCTCCTACGAGCAGTACTTC. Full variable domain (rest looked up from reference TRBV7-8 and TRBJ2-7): GAGVSQSPRYKVAKRGQDVALRCDPISGHVSLFWYQQALGQGPEFLTYFQNEAQLDKSGLPSDRFFAERPEGSVSTLKIQRTQQEDSAVYLCASSPTRGSYEQYFGPGTRLTVT.

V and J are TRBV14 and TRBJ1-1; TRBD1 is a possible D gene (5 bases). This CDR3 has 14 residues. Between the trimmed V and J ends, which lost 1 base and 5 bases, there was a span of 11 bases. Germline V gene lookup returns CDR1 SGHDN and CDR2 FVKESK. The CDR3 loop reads CASSQALGLTEAFF. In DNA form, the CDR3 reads TGTGCCAGCAGCCAAGCCCTGGGGCTTACTGAAGCTTTCTTT.